Shown below are 13 T cell receptor beta chains from a single sample sequenced in a study of graft-versus-host responses after intestinal transplantation. Investigators treated the graft tissue so that it released intraepithelial and lamina propria lymphocytes. Repertoires were generated with immunoSEQ multiplex PCR, while TCRdb's copy carries only in-frame clones and drops some. The data show 15,000 to 20,000 clones, around 82% seen once. The sequencing here drew on ileum tissue, taken 17 days after transplant. These receptors were taken from a human patient who received an intestinal transplant, so some T cells may come from the graft donor.

The chain combines TRBV2 with TRBJ2-7; TRBD2 is a possible D gene (5 bases). V was trimmed by 8 bases and J by 6 bases, leaving 23 bases between them. There are 15 residues in the CDR3. Germline CDR1 reads SNHLY; CDR2 reads FYNNEI. The CDR3 DNA sequence: TGTGCCAGCGGGATGTCTAGGCGGGCGGCGGGCGAGCAGTACTTC. It codes for CASGMSRRAAGEQYF.

The genes are TRBV4-1 and TRBJ2-5; possible D gene TRBD2, 6 bases. This CDR3 contains 15 residues. CDR1 and CDR2 (germline): MGHRA, YSYEKL. V lost 3 bases, J lost 5 bases, and 16 bases lay in between. The chain's CDR3 is CASSHSWGDFETQYF. In nucleotides, the CDR3 is TGCGCCAGCAGCCACTCCTGGGGGGATTTCGAGACCCAGTACTTC.

The chain joins TRBV7-9 to TRBJ2-1; 10 nucleotides match TRBD2. With V trimmed by 1 base and J by 4 bases, 4 bases remained unmatched. The CDR3 contains 16 residues. The germline V gene encodes CDR1 SEHNR and CDR2 FQNEAQ (reference sequence). CDR3 sequence (DNA): TGTGCCAGCAGCTTAGATACTAGCGGGATATACAATGAGCAGTTCTTC. Translation gives CASSLDTSGIYNEQFF.

This chain uses TRBV7-9 with TRBJ1-4, with TRBD1 matching over 8 bases. The CDR3 is 14 residues long. The V and J ends lost 4 bases and 8 bases, in that order; junction bases with no gene match: 6. Germline-derived CDR1 and CDR2 are SEHNR and FQNEAQ (reference sequence). The CDR3 protein is CASSSSTGEEKLFF. CDR3 nucleotides: TGTGCCAGCAGCTCGTCGACAGGGGAAGAAAAACTGTTTTTT.

Details on this clone: One end of the junction is discordant with germline, which a read error may explain. V gene TRBV7-7 combines with J gene TRBJ2-5; D remains unclear. From germline, CDR1 is SSHAT and CDR2 FNYEAQ (reference sequence). The length of the CDR3 is 14 residues. CDR3 in amino acids: CASSLSRGFETQYF. The CDR3 nucleotides read TGTGCTAGCAGCTTATCTCGAGGATTTGAGACCCAGTACTTC. The full variable domain, rest sourced from reference TRBV7-7 and TRBJ2-5, is GAGVSQSPRYKVTKRGQDVTLRCDPISSHATLYWYQQALGQGPEFLTYFNYEAQPDKSGLPSDRFSAERPEGSISTLTIQRTEQRDSAMYRCASSLSRGFETQYFGPGTRLLVL.

This clone was seen more than once but under ten times. The chain uses TRBV30 and TRBJ1-1, with a tentative D call TRBD1 (5 bases). The length of the CDR3 is 14 residues. V lost 2 bases and J 7 bases, leaving 17 bases between the germline ends. Germline V lookup: CDR1 GTSNPN, CDR2 SVGIG (reference sequence). Here the CDR3 reads CAWSSLAFDSEAFF. DNA for the CDR3: TGTGCCTGGAGTTCTCTAGCCTTCGACAGTGAAGCTTTCTTT.

As concerns this clone: At one of its ends the junction is not consistent with the germline gene, which may arise from a read error. This chain uses TRBV7-7 with TRBJ1-1, with 9 bases matching TRBD1. The CDR3 has 16 residues. The V gene's germline CDR1 is SSHAT and CDR2 FNYEAQ (reference sequence). The CDR3 DNA reads TGTGCTAGCAGCTTAGCTCGGGGACAGGGAGGTACTGAAGCTTTCTTT. Protein sequence: CASSLARGQGGTEAFF.

The V gene is TRBV5-1, the J gene TRBJ2-1, with 10 bases lining up with TRBD2. Trimming cost V 6 bases and J 7 bases; bases outside gene matches: 4. CDR3 length: 13 amino acids. Per the germline V gene, CDR1 is SGHRS and CDR2 is YFSETQ. The CDR3: CASKTSGFNEQFF. CDR3 nucleotides: TGCGCCAGCAAGACTAGCGGGTTTAATGAGCAGTTCTTC.

The V call is TRBV5-6, the J call TRBJ2-1; D is ambiguous. V was cut by 3 bases and J by 0 bases, with 16 bases left in between. Germline CDR1 and CDR2: SGHDT and YYEEEE. This CDR3 contains 17 residues. CDR3 in DNA: TGTGCCAGCAGCTGGGGAATGATACTAAGCTCCTACAATGAGCAGTTCTTC. Translating it yields CASSWGMILSSYNEQFF.

The V gene is TRBV28, the J gene TRBJ2-7, with 10 nucleotides matching TRBD1. Germline lookup yields CDR1 MDHEN and CDR2 SYDVKM. This CDR3 has 14 residues. Trimming at V came to 3 bases and at J to 3 bases, leaving 2 bases not matched to a gene. The CDR3: CASSFGTGVYEQYF. As DNA, the CDR3 is TGTGCCAGCAGTTTTGGGACAGGGGTCTACGAGCAGTACTTC.

This sequence joins TRBV7-8 and TRBJ2-1; TRBD2 might be the D (7 bases). The V gene lost 4 bases and the J gene lost 7 bases, with 17 bases spanning the gap. Germline V gene sequence: CDR1 SGHVS, CDR2 FQNEAQ. There are 15 residues in the CDR3. The CDR3 DNA reads TGTGCCAGCAGCTGGGCGGGGGCCGAATGGAATGAGCAGTTCTTC. This sequence encodes CASSWAGAEWNEQFF.

V usage is TRBV2 and J usage is TRBJ2-3; D is undetermined. This CDR3 is built from 15 residues. Germline V gene lookup returns CDR1 SNHLY and CDR2 FYNNEI. Trimming removed 4 bases from V and 0 bases from J, with 11 bases in between. CDR3 coding DNA: TGTGCCAGCAGTGGCGAAGGGCTGAGCACAGATACGCAGTATTTT. Residues: CASSGEGLSTDTQYF.

This rearrangement joins TRBV6-1 to TRBJ1-5; 8 bases line up with TRBD1. The CDR3 runs 18 residues. CDR1 and CDR2 (germline): MNHNS, SASEGT. The ends lost 2 bases at V and 3 bases at J; junction bases unmatched: 12. CDR3 protein: CASSEWGRTGFPNQPQHF. Written as DNA, the CDR3 is TGTGCCAGCAGTGAATGGGGTCGGACAGGGTTTCCCAATCAGCCCCAGCATTTT.